This T cell receptor (beta chain) emerged from a study of CD8 T cells in Susac syndrome. Whole-study context: Among the Susac syndrome patients sequenced, five or six had active disease and under ten were in remission. Patients with Susac syndrome were, at the time of blood collection, therapy-naive, maintained on corticosteroids, or maintained on intravenous immunoglobulin alone.

With random hexamers, reverse transcription was performed on roughly 0.45 to 1 ug of RNA. The immunoSEQ assay covered 54 Vbeta and 13 Jbeta segments for CDR3. Using its own MiXCR run on the immunoSEQ multiplex PCR reads, TCRdb lists one record per CDR3 protein. The table shows approximately 260,000 distinct CDR3 sequences, with approximately 95% occurring only once. The germline V gene encodes CDR1 LNHDA and CDR2 SQIVND (reference sequence). The CDR3 covers 12 residues. V trimming: 6 bases; J trimming: 11 bases; junction bases outside the gene matches: 4. TEMRA cells were FACS-enriched, with CD8+ and CD4+ T cells isolated negatively.

This TCR was sampled from a human donor with Susac syndrome. V and J are TRBV19 and TRBJ1-4; 9 bases are a match to TRBD1. The material sequenced was CD4+ T cells from PBMCs. The DNA for the CDR3 is TGTGCCAGTAGAACAGGGGGCCACAAACTGTTTTTT. The encoded protein is CASRTGGHKLFF.